This T cell receptor beta chain was sequenced for a study of metastatic and nonmetastatic thyroid tumors. Turning to the study itself: Peripheral blood and tumor or nodule samples from malignant and benign thyroid patients were compared.

There were no patients who had received any treatment before thyroid surgery. Study-wide findings and caveats: Across blood and tumor, TCR beta diversity in malignant thyroid tumors was reportedly significantly higher than in benign nodules.

This CDR3 is built from 14 residues. The germline V gene has CDR1 MNHNS and CDR2 SASEGT. V was clipped by 5 bases and J by 6 bases; unmatched bases: 9. This clone occurred a few times. The antigen remains unidentified. Original data processing: Clinicopathological groups differed in CDR3, with these differences serving to build a distant-metastasis classifier for papillary thyroid cancer. TCRdb re-called the PCR reads through MiXCR. TCRdb's processing, not the study's, gives the V and J calls here. The sample consists of around 53,000 clones, roughly 18% of them appearing once. The chain is built from TRBV6-1 and TRBJ2-7; 8 positions agree with TRBD1. The sample was blood. The sequence was collected from a female donor with papillary thyroid cancer or a benign thyroid nodule (not recorded which). Some clones in this sample may be carry-over from other donors' samples. The CDR3 sequence is CASSPLDRVVEQYF. The CDR3 DNA reads as TGTGCCAGCAGTCCCCTGGACAGGGTGGTCGAGCAGTACTTC.